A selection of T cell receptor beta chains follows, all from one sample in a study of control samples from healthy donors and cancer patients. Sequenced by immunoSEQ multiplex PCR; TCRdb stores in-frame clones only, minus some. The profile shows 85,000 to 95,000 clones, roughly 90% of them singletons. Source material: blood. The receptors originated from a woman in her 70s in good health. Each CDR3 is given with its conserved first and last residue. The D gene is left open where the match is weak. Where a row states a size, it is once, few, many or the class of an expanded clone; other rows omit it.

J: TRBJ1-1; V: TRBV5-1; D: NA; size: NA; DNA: TGCGCCAGCAGCTTGGTGGGAGGGCGGGGGAACACTGAAGCTTTCTTT; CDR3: CASSLVGGRGNTEAFF
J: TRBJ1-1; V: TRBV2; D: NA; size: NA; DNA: TGTGCCAGCAGTCAGTGGACTGAAGCTTTCTTT; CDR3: CASSQWTEAFF
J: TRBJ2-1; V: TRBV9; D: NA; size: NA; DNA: TGTGCCAGCAGTATAAGCCCCACCAGCCATGAGCAGTTCTTC; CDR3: CASSISPTSHEQFF
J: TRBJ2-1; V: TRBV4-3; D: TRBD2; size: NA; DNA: TGCGCCAGCAGCCAAGATAGGTATCGACTAGCGGGATACAATGAGCAGTTCTTC; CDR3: CASSQDRYRLAGYNEQFF
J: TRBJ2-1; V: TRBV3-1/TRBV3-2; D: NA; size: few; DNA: TGTGCCAGCAGCCAAGATTATGAGCAGTTCTTC; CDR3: CASSQDYEQFF
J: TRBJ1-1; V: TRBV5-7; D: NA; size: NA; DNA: TGTGCCAGCAGCTCGGGCCGACCTCTTAACACTGAAGCTTTCTTT; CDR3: CASSSGRPLNTEAFF
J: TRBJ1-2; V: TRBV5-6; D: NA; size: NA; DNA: TGTGCCAGCAGCTTGGGACCAAATGGCTACACCTTC; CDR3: CASSLGPNGYTF
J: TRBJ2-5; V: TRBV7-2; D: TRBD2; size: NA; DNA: TGTGCCAGCAGCTTAGGTTTCTTGGGGGGAGGGGAGACCCAGTACTTC; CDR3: CASSLGFLGGGETQYF
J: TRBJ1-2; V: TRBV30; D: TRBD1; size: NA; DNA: TGTGCCTGGCAGACAGGGAACTATGGCTACACCTTC; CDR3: CAWQTGNYGYTF
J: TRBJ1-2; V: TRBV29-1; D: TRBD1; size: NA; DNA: TGCAGCGTACACAGGGGAGGGTATGGCTACACCTTC; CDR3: CSVHRGGYGYTF
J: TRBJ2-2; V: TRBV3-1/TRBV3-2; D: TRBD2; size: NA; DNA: TGTGCCAGCAGCCGCCTGGACGCCGGGGGGGCAGGCGGGGAGCTGTTTTTT; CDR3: CASSRLDAGGAGGELFF
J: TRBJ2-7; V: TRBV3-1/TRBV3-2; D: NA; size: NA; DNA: TGTGCCAGCAGCCCCGAGGTGAGGGTCGTATACGAGCAGTACTTC; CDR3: CASSPEVRVVYEQYF
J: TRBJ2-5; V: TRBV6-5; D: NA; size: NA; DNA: TGTGCCAGCGGGGGGTCTGGAGAGACCCAGTACTTC; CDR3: CASGGSGETQYF
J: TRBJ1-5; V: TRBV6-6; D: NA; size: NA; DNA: TGTGCCAGCACCATGGACGGTATAAGGGATCAGCCCCAGCATTTT; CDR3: CASTMDGIRDQPQHF
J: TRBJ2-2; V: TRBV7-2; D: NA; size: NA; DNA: TGTGCCAGCAGCTCCTCTGGACTCAGCACCGGGGAGCTGTTTTTT; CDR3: CASSSSGLSTGELFF
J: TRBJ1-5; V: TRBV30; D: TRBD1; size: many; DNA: TGTGCCTGGAATGGGGACAGGACCACTGCGGGAGGGCCCCAGCATTTT; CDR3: CAWNGDRTTAGGPQHF
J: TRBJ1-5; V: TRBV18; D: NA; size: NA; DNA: TGTGCCAGCTCACCACCCGGGGGGCTGCCTCAGCCCCAGCATTTT; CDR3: CASSPPGGLPQPQHF
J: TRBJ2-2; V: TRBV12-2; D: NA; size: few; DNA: TGTGCAAGTCGCAGTAGACAGGGCTTGACCGGGGAGCTGTTTTTT; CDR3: CASRSRQGLTGELFF
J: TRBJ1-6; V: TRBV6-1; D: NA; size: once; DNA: TGTGCCAGCAGTGAAGAAGGGCTGGGTAATTCACCCCTCCACTTT; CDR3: CASSEEGLGNSPLHF
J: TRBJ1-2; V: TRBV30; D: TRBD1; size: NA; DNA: TGTGCCTGGAGTGTAGTCAGGGGGGATGGCTACACCTTC; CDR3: CAWSVVRGDGYTF
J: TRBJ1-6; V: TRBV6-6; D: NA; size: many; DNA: TGTGCCAGCAGTCTCGGATCTACCTATAATTCACCCCTCCACTTT; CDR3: CASSLGSTYNSPLHF
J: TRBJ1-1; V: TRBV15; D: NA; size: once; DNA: TGTGCCACCAGCAGAGAGGGTCGGGGGACTGAAGCTTTCTTT; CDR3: CATSREGRGTEAFF
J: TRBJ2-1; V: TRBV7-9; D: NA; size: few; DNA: TGTGCCAGCAGCTTAGGACTCGACTCCTACAATGAGCAGTTCTTC; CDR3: CASSLGLDSYNEQFF
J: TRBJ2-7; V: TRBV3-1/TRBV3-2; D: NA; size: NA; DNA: TGTGCCAGCAGCCAATTCCAATACGAGCAGTACTTC; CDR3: CASSQFQYEQYF
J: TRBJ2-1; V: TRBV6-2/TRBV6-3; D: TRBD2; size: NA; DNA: TGTGCCAGCAGTTTTTCTAGCGGGAGCTCCTACAATGAGCAGTTCTTC; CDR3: CASSFSSGSSYNEQFF
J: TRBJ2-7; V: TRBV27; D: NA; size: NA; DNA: TGTGCCAGCAGCCTAAAGCGGCCGAGCTCCTACGAGCAGTACTTC; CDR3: CASSLKRPSSYEQYF
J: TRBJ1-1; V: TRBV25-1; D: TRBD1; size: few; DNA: TGTGCCAGCAGTACTAACAGGGGGCCCACTGAAGCTTTCTTT; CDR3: CASSTNRGPTEAFF
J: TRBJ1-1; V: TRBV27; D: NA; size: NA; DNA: TGTGCCAGCAGTTTATCGGCGTCAGGTTTTAACACTGAAGCTTTCTTT; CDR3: CASSLSASGFNTEAFF
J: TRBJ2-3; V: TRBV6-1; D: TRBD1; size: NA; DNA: TGTGCCAGCAGTGAGGGGACAGGGGGCGCAGATACGCAGTATTTT; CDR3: CASSEGTGGADTQYF
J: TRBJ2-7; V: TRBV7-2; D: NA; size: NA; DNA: TGTGCCAGCAGCTTAGGGACCCGGGTCCACGAGCAGTACTTC; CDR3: CASSLGTRVHEQYF
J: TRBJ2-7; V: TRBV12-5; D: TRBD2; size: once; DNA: TGTGCTAGTGGTTCTCTGGCGGGGGGCTACGAGCAGTACTTC; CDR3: CASGSLAGGYEQYF
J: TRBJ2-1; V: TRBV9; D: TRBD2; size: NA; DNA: TGTGCCAGCAGCAAAGACGGACTAGGGGATGAGCAGTTCTTC; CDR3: CASSKDGLGDEQFF
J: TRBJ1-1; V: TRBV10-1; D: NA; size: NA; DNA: TGCGCCAGCAGTGAGTCCCCCAACACTGAAGCTTTCTTT; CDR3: CASSESPNTEAFF
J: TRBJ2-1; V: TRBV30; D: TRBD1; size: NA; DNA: TGTGCCTGGAGTTCCGACAGGGGGCATGAGCAGTTCTTC; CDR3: CAWSSDRGHEQFF
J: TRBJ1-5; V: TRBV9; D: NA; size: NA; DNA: TGTGCCAGCGGCGACATCCATAGCAATCAGCCCCAGCATTTT; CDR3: CASGDIHSNQPQHF